The TCR beta chain described here comes from a study of response to subunit inactivated influenza vaccine. TCRdb recomputed calls from the RT-PCR reads with MiXCR, one row per CDR3 protein. The sample yields about 170,000 distinct CDR3 sequences, approximately 12% seen once. The CDR3 is 15 residues long. The V gene end was trimmed by 3 bases and the J gene end by 8 bases; junction bases not matched to a gene: 10. Germline V gene sequence: CDR1 LNHDA, CDR2 SQIVND (reference sequence). Notes on the study in general: Authors suggested that a seasonal influenza vaccination recruits few new T cells each time.

On this clonotype itself: Its antigen is as yet unknown.

These data were likewise used in another study, on T cells expressing NK-cell markers. That paper states: It was by 5'RACE template switching with UMIs that TCR beta cDNA was made.

The rearrangement uses TRBV19 and TRBJ2-1, with 7 bases matching TRBD1. Source: CD8+ T cells sorted from PBMCs, taken approximately 13 days after vaccination. This TCR was sampled from a man aged 50 or older who received an inactivated influenza vaccine. The CDR3 DNA sequence: TGTGCCAGTAGTATTTTTTCAGGGGGAGAAGATGAGCAGTTCTTC. Protein: CASSIFSGGEDEQFF.